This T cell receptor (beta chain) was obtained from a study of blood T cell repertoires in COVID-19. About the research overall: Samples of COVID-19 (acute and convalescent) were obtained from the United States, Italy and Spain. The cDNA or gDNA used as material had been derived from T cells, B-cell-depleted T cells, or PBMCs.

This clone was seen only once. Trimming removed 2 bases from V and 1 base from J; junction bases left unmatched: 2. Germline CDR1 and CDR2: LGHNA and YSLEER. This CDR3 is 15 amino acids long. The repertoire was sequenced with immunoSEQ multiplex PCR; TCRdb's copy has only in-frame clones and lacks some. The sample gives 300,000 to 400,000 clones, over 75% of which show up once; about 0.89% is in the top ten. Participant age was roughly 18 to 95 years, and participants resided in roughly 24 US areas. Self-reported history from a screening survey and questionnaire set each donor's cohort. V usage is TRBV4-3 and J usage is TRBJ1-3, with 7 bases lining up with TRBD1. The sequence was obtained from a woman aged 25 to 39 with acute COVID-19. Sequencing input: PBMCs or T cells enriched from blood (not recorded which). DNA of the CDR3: TGCGCCAGCAGCCAAATGACAGGGTCTGGAAACACCATATATTTT. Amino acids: CASSQMTGSGNTIYF.